The clone carrying this T cell receptor (beta chain) appeared a few times. Germline V gives CDR1 SEHNR, CDR2 FQNEAQ (reference sequence). This CDR3 comprises 14 residues. Trimming stripped 4 bases from V and 1 base from J, with 10 bases between. The entry originates in a study of blood T cell repertoires in COVID-19. At the level of the study: The samples span acute and convalescent COVID-19 from the United States, Italy and Spain. T cells, B-cell-depleted T cells, or PBMCs supplied cDNA or gDNA.

Original processing notes: Counts of nucleated cells, estimated from reference gene primer amplification, were obtained. The method was immunoSEQ multiplex PCR; TCRdb's version includes in-frame clones alone and lacks a portion of them. V and J calls and clone size follow that table, whereas D and trimming were derived from the DNA. Seen here are over 85,000 clones, 88% observed once, and the top ten hold 3% to 3.5%. The source of this sequence is a woman in her forties or fifties with acute or convalescent COVID-19. The sample comprised peripheral blood. The gene calls are TRBV7-9 and TRBJ1-1; D is undetermined. The CDR3 is CASSSQVQNTEAFF. In DNA form, the CDR3 reads TGTGCCAGCAGCTCCCAGGTCCAGAACACTGAAGCTTTCTTT. Full variable domain (outside the CDR3, taken from reference TRBV7-9 and TRBJ1-1): DTGVSQNPRHKITKRGQNVTFRCDPISEHNRLYWYRQTLGQGPEFLTYFQNEAQLEKSRLLSDRFSAERPKGSFSTLEIQRTEQGDSAMYLCASSSQVQNTEAFFGQGTRLTVV.